Following are 29 T cell receptor beta chains from one sample sequenced in a study of cytomegalovirus exposure and HLA in healthy donors. It was with 60 Vbeta and 13 Jbeta primers that the PCR ran. Here immunoSEQ multiplex PCR was the method, and the copy in TCRdb shows in-frame clones only, minus some. The sample has over 150,000 clones, about four fifths seen once. The specimen sequenced was PBMCs. The receptor source for this set is a woman aged 45-60 years in good health and CMV-seropositive.

This chain uses TRBV28 with TRBJ1-6; TRBD1 agrees at 7 bases. Germline trimming cut 5 bases from V and 4 bases from J; bases unmatched to any gene: 5. The CDR3 is made up of 15 amino acids. CDR1 is MDHEN and CDR2 is SYDVKM in the germline V gene. The CDR3, as DNA: TGTGCCAGCAGTATCACGACAGGGTATAATTCACCCCTCCACTTT. This gives the protein CASSITTGYNSPLHF.

This clone was detected a few times. The chain carries TRBV19 and TRBJ1-4; 8 bases are a match to TRBD1. The CDR3 is 14 residues long. Trimming cost V 10 bases and J 6 bases; bases outside gene matches: 10. From germline, CDR1 is LNHDA and CDR2 SQIVND (reference sequence). CDR3 loop: CATRRGQEDEKLFF. CDR3 bases: TGTGCCACCCGAAGGGGACAGGAGGATGAAAAACTGTTTTTT.

This clone has a single count. The J gene is TRBJ1-6, the V gene TRBV9; no clear D. The CDR3 spans 17 residues. V was trimmed by 0 bases and J by 1 base, leaving 11 bases between them. Germline V gene lookup returns CDR1 SGDLS and CDR2 YYNGEE. For the CDR3, the DNA is TGTGCCAGCAGCGTAGGGCAGGCTCGATCCTATAATTCACCCCTCCACTTT. Its translation is CASSVGQARSYNSPLHF.

J is TRBJ1-1 and V is TRBV29-1; D not certain. Trimming removed 6 bases at V and 0 bases at J, with 14 bases between. Germline V CDR1 and CDR2: SQVTM, ANQGSEA. This CDR3 is 14 amino acids long. CDR3 region: CSVMATQMNTEAFF. DNA for the CDR3: TGCAGCGTCATGGCCACACAGATGAACACTGAAGCTTTCTTT.

V gene TRBV28 combines with J gene TRBJ1-6; D remains unclear. CDR3 length equals 14 residues. Looked up from germline, CDR1 is MDHEN and CDR2 is SYDVKM. Trimming cost V 2 bases and J 7 bases, with 9 bases left between them. CDR3 protein: CASSLIHSNSPLHF. The DNA of the CDR3 is TGTGCCAGCAGTTTAATCCACTCGAATTCACCCCTCCACTTT.

The genes are TRBV10-3 and TRBJ2-1; 7 bases agree with TRBD2. Germline CDR1 is ENHRY and CDR2 is SYGVKD. The CDR3 runs 14 residues. The V segment lost 8 bases and the J segment 8 bases; nucleotides outside the gene matches: 12. CDR3 nucleotides: TGTGCCATCGGTTCGGATGTCCGGGGGGATGAGCAGTTCTTC. Protein product: CAIGSDVRGDEQFF.

Concerning this clone itself: The sample holds other DNA sequences that translate to the same CDR3. The rearrangement uses TRBV19 and TRBJ1-1; 7 bases align to TRBD1. The CDR3 spans 13 residues. Per the germline V gene, CDR1 is LNHDA and CDR2 is SQIVND (reference sequence). Trimming at V came to 5 bases and at J to 2 bases, leaving 2 bases not matched to a gene. The chain's CDR3 is CASSRQGNTEAFF. The CDR3 bases are TGTGCCAGTAGTCGACAGGGCAACACTGAAGCTTTCTTT.

The chain combines TRBV9 with TRBJ1-2, with a possible D match to TRBD1 (6 bases). The CDR3 loop spans 14 amino acids. The V end was cut by 3 bases, the J end by 4 bases, with 13 bases between. Germline V gene lookup returns CDR1 SGDLS and CDR2 YYNGEE. The CDR3 region has the DNA TGTGCCAGCAGCGCCAGGGGCGGCGGCTATGGCTACACCTTC. It codes for CASSARGGGYGYTF.

The chain has TRBV18 and TRBJ2-5; 9 bases are shared with TRBD2. The end of the DNA fits TRBJ2-7 better, so the J call may be wrong. The CDR3 is 15 amino acids. The germline gives CDR1 KGHSH, CDR2 LQKENI. Here the CDR3 DNA reads TGTGCCAGCTCACTTCACGGCGGGGGGGCCTACGAGCAGTACTTC. Its translation is CASSLHGGGAYEQYF.

Points on this clone: The same CDR3 is also encoded by other DNA sequences in this sample. CDR3 in amino acids: CASSPEYEQYF. CDR3 nucleotides: TGTGCCAGCTCACCAGAGTACGAGCAGTACTTC. This chain uses TRBV18 with TRBJ2-7; D gene uncertain. The CDR3 totals 11 residues. The V gene's germline CDR1 is KGHSH and CDR2 LQKENI. Deletions cut 2 bases from V and 4 bases from J, with 3 bases between.

The J gene is TRBJ1-2, the V gene TRBV9, with a weak D call TRBD1 (5 bases). V was pared by 0 bases and J by 2 bases, with 8 bases between. This CDR3 comprises 14 residues. Germline V gene data show CDR1 as SGDLS and CDR2 as YYNGEE. In DNA, the CDR3 is TGTGCCAGCAGCGTAGCGGAGGGGAACTATGGCTACACCTTC. Its translation: CASSVAEGNYGYTF.

As DNA, the CDR3 is TGCGCCAGCAGCCAAGAGTTTCCAGGGGCTCTCAACACTGAAGCTTTCTTT. This translates into CASSQEFPGALNTEAFF. The J gene is TRBJ1-1, the V gene TRBV4-3; D may be TRBD1 (6 bases). The CDR3 has 17 residues. Germline loops: CDR1 LGHNA, CDR2 YSLEER. Trimming took off 0 bases at V and 2 bases at J, with 16 bases between the two ends.

The chain combines TRBV28 with TRBJ1-1; the D gene is possibly TRBD1 (5 bases). CDR1 is MDHEN and CDR2 is SYDVKM in the germline V gene. Trimming left V 4 bases short and J 6 bases short, with 21 bases between. The CDR3 spans 16 residues. The DNA for the CDR3 is TGTGCCAGCAGTTCCCCCCCGGGGAGGGGAAAGGCTGAAGCTTTCTTT. Its translation is CASSSPPGRGKAEAFF.

The chain is built from TRBV5-6 and TRBJ2-1, with D tentatively TRBD2 (6 bases). The CDR3 covers 13 residues. Deletions cut 4 bases from V and 8 bases from J, with 13 bases between. Germline loops: CDR1 SGHDT, CDR2 YYEEEE. The CDR3 loop reads CASSLPQRDEQFF. The CDR3 nucleotides read TGTGCCAGCAGCCTTCCCCAGCGGGATGAGCAGTTCTTC. The variable domain in full, with the rest retrieved from reference TRBV5-6 and TRBJ2-1, is DAGVTQSPTHLIKTRGQQVTLRCSPKSGHDTVSWYQQALGQGPQFIFQYYEEEERQRGNFPDRFSGHQFPNYSSELNVNALLLGDSALYLCASSLPQRDEQFFGPGTRLTVL.

The rearrangement links TRBV7-8 to TRBJ1-2, with 9 bases that match TRBD1. Germline trimming cut 1 base from V and 6 bases from J; bases unmatched to any gene: 12. The CDR3 has 17 amino acids. Germline V CDR1 and CDR2: SGHVS, FQNEAQ. The CDR3 region is CASSLGRPGQGRHGYTF. In nucleotides, the CDR3 is TGTGCCAGCAGCTTAGGGAGACCGGGACAGGGCCGTCATGGCTACACCTTC.

This clone was seen only a few times. V usage is TRBV2 and J usage is TRBJ2-7, with D hard to call. Germline V lookup: CDR1 SNHLY, CDR2 FYNNEI. CDR3 length equals 12 residues. Trimming took 8 bases from V and 1 from J, leaving 9 bases between them. The DNA for the CDR3 is TGTGCCAGCCGAGATATTTCCTACGAGCAGTACTTC. This gives the protein CASRDISYEQYF.

The chain carries TRBV27 and TRBJ1-6; possibly TRBD1 for D (5 bases). With 6 bases removed from V and 9 bases from J, the gap between germline ends came to 18 bases. The V gene's germline CDR1 is MNHEY and CDR2 SMNVEV (reference sequence). This CDR3 region has 15 residues. CDR3 DNA sequence: TGTGCCAGCAGCCGCCGCAGGGCCGGGGGTTCACCCCTCCACTTT. Its protein is CASSRRRAGGSPLHF.

The V call is TRBV28, the J call TRBJ1-2, with 8 bases identical to TRBD1. CDR1 and CDR2 from the germline V gene are MDHEN and SYDVKM. V lost 6 bases to trimming and J lost 3 bases; unmatched junction nucleotides: 6. This CDR3 is built from 14 residues. The DNA for the CDR3 is TGTGCCAGCAGGAGACAGGGGATCGACTATGGCTACACCTTC. Amino acids: CASRRQGIDYGYTF.

The chain combines TRBV7-2 with TRBJ2-3; TRBD1 aligns across 8 bases. The CDR3 has 15 residues. V was pared by 0 bases and J by 5 bases, with 4 bases of the junction left unmatched. Germline V gene data show CDR1 as SGHTA and CDR2 as FQGNSA. CDR3 sequence: CASSLAQGAEDTQYF. The CDR3 bases are TGTGCCAGCAGCTTAGCCCAGGGGGCTGAAGATACGCAGTATTTT.

This rearrangement joins TRBV20-1 to TRBJ1-2; 7 bases line up with TRBD1. In germline, CDR1 is DFQATT, CDR2 SNEGSKA (reference sequence). The trim removed 3 bases at V and 12 bases at J, leaving 4 bases unmatched. The CDR3 is 10 amino acids. The CDR3 sequence: CSARDRTDTF. The DNA of the CDR3 is TGCAGTGCTAGGGACAGGACAGACACCTTC.

This chain connects TRBV19 to TRBJ2-7, with D tentatively TRBD2 (6 bases). The V and J ends lost 3 bases and 5 bases respectively, with 17 bases between them. Germline values: CDR1 LNHDA, CDR2 SQIVND (reference sequence). The CDR3 is 15 amino acids. The CDR3 DNA reads TGTGCCAGTAGTATGCGGGACGGGTTCGTCCACGAGCAGTACTTC. It is translated as CASSMRDGFVHEQYF.

In regard to this clone: The same CDR3 is also encoded by other DNA sequences in this sample. The J gene is TRBJ2-5, the V gene TRBV14; maybe TRBD2 (6 bases). CDR3 size: 13 residues. V was trimmed by 4 bases and J by 7 bases, leaving 13 bases between them. Germline CDR1 reads SGHDN; CDR2 reads FVKESK. The DNA of the CDR3 is TGTGCCAGCAGCCCTGGACTGGGGGGGACCCAGTACTTC. This codes for CASSPGLGGTQYF.

With regard to this clone: A read error may produce the germline difference seen at one junction end. V and J are TRBV7-7 and TRBJ2-3; unclear D gene. Germline V gene data show CDR1 as SSHAT and CDR2 as FNYEAQ (reference sequence). The CDR3 extends over 13 amino acids. The CDR3 DNA reads as TGTGCTAGCAGTCTTAGCCGCGCAGATACGCAGTATTTT. Translation: CASSLSRADTQYF.

This clone appeared a single time. The V call is TRBV27, the J call TRBJ1-1, with TRBD1 as a possible D gene (6 bases). The ends were cut back, 8 bases at V and 0 bases at J, with 10 bases in the middle. CDR3 length: 13 amino acids. Per the germline V gene, CDR1 is MNHEY and CDR2 is SMNVEV (reference sequence). The CDR3, as DNA: TGTGCCAGCCAGGGGTTCATGAACACTGAAGCTTTCTTT. Translated: CASQGFMNTEAFF.

The J gene is TRBJ2-7, the V gene TRBV7-6, with a tentative D call TRBD1 (6 bases). Germline values: CDR1 SGHVS, CDR2 FNYEAQ. V was pared by 1 base and J by 5 bases, with 15 bases between. The CDR3 runs to 15 residues. CDR3 loop: CASSLGSQGWNEQYF. The CDR3 coding sequence is TGTGCCAGCAGCTTAGGAAGCCAGGGGTGGAACGAGCAGTACTTC.

The chain carries TRBV5-6 and TRBJ1-6; D is unclear. This CDR3 is built from 17 residues. CDR1 is SGHDT and CDR2 is YYEEEE in the germline V gene. Trimming stripped 5 bases from V and 0 bases from J, with 15 bases between. The CDR3: CASRPRLGSSYNSPLHF. CDR3 in DNA: TGTGCCAGCAGACCTCGACTGGGTAGCTCCTATAATTCACCCCTCCACTTT.

This clone has just a few counts. The genes are TRBV7-9 and TRBJ1-1; D possibly corresponds to TRBD1 (6 bases). V dropped 4 bases and J dropped 3 bases, with 21 bases sitting between them. Germline CDR1 and CDR2: SEHNR and FQNEAQ (reference sequence). The CDR3 loop spans 17 amino acids. The CDR3, as DNA: TGTGCCAGCAGCTACCAGACAGGAGGTTTGATTGACACTGAAGCTTTCTTT. Translation: CASSYQTGGLIDTEAFF.

This clone has just a few counts. This sequence joins TRBV18 and TRBJ1-5; TRBD1 matches 8 bases. The CDR3 loop spans 13 amino acids. The germline V gene encodes CDR1 KGHSH and CDR2 LQKENI. Germline trimming cut 3 bases from V and 9 bases from J; bases unmatched to any gene: 4. Here the CDR3 reads CASSPGQVRPQHF. DNA of the CDR3: TGTGCCAGCTCACCGGGACAGGTCCGGCCCCAGCATTTT.

The chain uses TRBV11-3 and TRBJ1-1; a weak D match, TRBD1 (5 bases). The CDR3 spans 13 residues. Germline V lookup: CDR1 SGHNT, CDR2 YENEEA. Trimming took off 0 bases at V and 4 bases at J, with 6 bases between the two ends. CDR3 in amino acids: CASSLERGTEAFF. Written as DNA, the CDR3 is TGTGCCAGCAGCTTAGAAAGGGGCACTGAAGCTTTCTTT.